This entry lists 19 T cell receptor beta chains sequenced from one sample in a study of blood T cell repertoires in COVID-19. Libraries were prepared by immunoSEQ multiplex PCR; TCRdb keeps only in-frame clonotypes and omits some of them. Of approximately 120,000 clones in the sample, around nine tenths were seen once. Sequencing was carried out using peripheral blood. The receptors were gathered from a man aged 50 or older with COVID-19, enrolled during active disease.

This chain joins TRBV16 and TRBJ2-3; D is unclear. Germline V gene data show CDR1 as KGHSY and CDR2 as FQNENV. Trimming left V 7 bases short and J 2 bases short, with 19 bases between. The CDR3 runs to 16 residues. CDR3 residues: CASTTTTKTHTDTQYF. In DNA, the CDR3 is TGTGCCAGCACCACAACTACAAAAACTCACACAGATACGCAGTATTTT.

This clone was observed a single time. This chain uses TRBV6-4 with TRBJ2-5; D call uncertain. The CDR3 covers 10 residues. V lost 9 bases and J lost 5, with 7 bases in between. The germline gives CDR1 MRHNA, CDR2 SNTAGT. CDR3 sequence (DNA): TGTGCCAGAAACGGGGAGACCCAGTACTTC. Protein: CARNGETQYF.

The rearrangement uses TRBV19 and TRBJ2-3, with 12 bases fitting TRBD2. V was clipped by 4 bases and J by 7 bases; unmatched bases: 15. This CDR3 comprises 18 residues. Germline CDR1 is LNHDA and CDR2 is SQIVND (reference sequence). The CDR3 loop is CASSTLLAGGQAANTQYF. The CDR3 region has the DNA TGTGCCAGTAGTACCCTACTAGCGGGAGGACAGGCCGCAAATACGCAGTATTTT.

In DNA form, the CDR3 reads TGTGCCAGCAGCTTATCCGAGAGTGGTTACAATGAGCAGTTCTTC. Protein product: CASSLSESGYNEQFF. The gene calls are TRBV7-3 and TRBJ2-1; D gene uncertain. The CDR3 loop spans 15 amino acids. Germline lookup yields CDR1 SGHTA and CDR2 FQGTGA. V was clipped by 2 bases and J by 4 bases, with 12 bases between them. Full variable domain (outside the CDR3, taken from reference TRBV7-3 and TRBJ2-1): GAGVSQTPSNKVTEKGKYVELRCDPISGHTALYWYRQSLGQGPEFLIYFQGTGAADDSGLPNDRFFAVRPEGSVSTLKIQRTERGDSAVYLCASSLSESGYNEQFFGPGTRLTVL.

This clone has only one observation. The genes are TRBV6-1 and TRBJ1-1; tentatively, D is TRBD1 (5 bases). CDR3 size: 14 residues. V gave up 1 base and J gave up 9 bases, with 15 bases separating them. Germline V gives CDR1 MNHNS, CDR2 SASEGT. The CDR3 reads CASSEGSGQNKAFF. In DNA, the CDR3 is TGTGCCAGCAGTGAAGGTTCTGGACAAAATAAAGCTTTCTTT.

The J gene is TRBJ2-5, the V gene TRBV18; 12 bases match TRBD2. The CDR3 loop spans 15 amino acids. The junction had 6 bases not matched to a gene; V was cut back by 5 bases and J by 5 bases. The germline V gene has CDR1 KGHSH and CDR2 LQKENI. In DNA form, the CDR3 reads TGTGCCAGCTCATCCCCTACTAGCGGGAGGGAGACCCAGTACTTC. It is translated as CASSSPTSGRETQYF. The whole variable domain, remainder taken from reference TRBV18 and TRBJ2-5, is NAGVMQNPRHLVRRRGQEARLRCSPMKGHSHVYWYRQLPEEGLKFMVYLQKENIIDESGMPKERFSAEFPKEGPSILRIQQVVRGDSAAYFCASSSPTSGRETQYFGPGTRLLVL.

The chain recombines TRBV18 with TRBJ2-5; 7 bases map to TRBD2. Germline assignment: CDR1 KGHSH and CDR2 LQKENI. V shed 6 bases and J 10 bases; nucleotides not matched to a gene: 8. The CDR3 totals 12 residues. The CDR3 DNA reads as TGTGCCAGCTCCCTCCAACGGGGGGACCAGTACTTC. It yields the protein CASSLQRGDQYF.

The rearrangement links TRBV6-6 to TRBJ2-7, with 8 bases that match TRBD1. V shed 6 bases and J 5 bases; nucleotides not matched to a gene: 9. This CDR3 comprises 14 residues. Germline V gives CDR1 MNHNY, CDR2 SVGAGI (reference sequence). CDR3 residues: CASSPRDRFHEQYF. For the CDR3, the DNA is TGTGCCAGCAGCCCCCGGGACAGGTTCCACGAGCAGTACTTC.

The chain uses TRBV5-4 and TRBJ2-5; 12 positions agree with TRBD1. The CDR3 consists of 19 residues. V trimming: 4 bases; J trimming: 5 bases; junction bases outside the gene matches: 18. The germline CDR1 and CDR2 sequences are SGHNT and YYREEE (reference sequence). The CDR3 sequence is CASSGRDRGLLEGWETQYF. The CDR3 DNA sequence: TGTGCCAGCAGCGGCAGGGACAGGGGGCTTTTAGAGGGATGGGAGACCCAGTACTTC.

This clone has just one count. V usage is TRBV2 and J usage is TRBJ2-2, with 9 bases matching TRBD2. This CDR3 comprises 15 residues. Germline CDR1 is SNHLY and CDR2 is FYNNEI. V lost 3 bases, J lost 7 bases, and 6 bases stayed unmatched. CDR3 amino acids: CASSDTSGRIGELFF. The CDR3 DNA follows: TGTGCCAGCAGTGACACTAGCGGGCGGATCGGGGAGCTGTTTTTT.

The rearrangement joins TRBV6-5 to TRBJ2-1, with 8 bases identical to TRBD2. CDR1 MNHEY and CDR2 SVGAGI come from the germline V gene. This CDR3 is 15 amino acids long. V was clipped by 6 bases and J by 7 bases; unmatched bases: 11. Here the CDR3 DNA reads TGTGCCAGCAGCTCAACTAGCGGCAGAGGGAATGAGCAGTTCTTC. It codes for CASSSTSGRGNEQFF.

This clone was seen a single time. The chain recombines TRBV18 with TRBJ2-1; D ambiguous. This CDR3 has 16 amino acids. In germline, CDR1 is KGHSH, CDR2 LQKENI. V lost 2 bases and J 0 bases, leaving 11 bases between the germline ends. The DNA of the CDR3 is TGTGCCAGCTCACCAATGGCTGACTTCTCCTACAATGAGCAGTTCTTC. It is translated as CASSPMADFSYNEQFF. Full variable domain (rest looked up from reference TRBV18 and TRBJ2-1): NAGVMQNPRHLVRRRGQEARLRCSPMKGHSHVYWYRQLPEEGLKFMVYLQKENIIDESGMPKERFSAEFPKEGPSILRIQQVVRGDSAAYFCASSPMADFSYNEQFFGPGTRLTVL.

The chain has TRBV6-2 or TRBV6-3 and TRBJ2-5; 9 bases are shared with TRBD1. The CDR3 has 14 residues. Germline-derived CDR1 and CDR2 are MNHEY and SVGEGT. Germline trimming cut 6 bases from V and 5 bases from J; bases unmatched to any gene: 7. This CDR3 is CASSRGQGLETQYF. The CDR3 nucleotides read TGTGCCAGCAGCCGGGGACAGGGCTTGGAGACCCAGTACTTC.

CDR3 residues: CASRAHRDSSYEQYF. The CDR3 DNA reads TGCGCCAGCAGAGCGCACAGGGACAGTTCCTACGAGCAGTACTTC. V usage is TRBV4-3 and J usage is TRBJ2-7; 7 bases match TRBD1. V was clipped by 6 bases and J by 1 base; unmatched bases: 9. The CDR3 contains 15 residues. Per germline, CDR1 LGHNA and CDR2 YSLEER.

In this sample, this clone turned up a few times. This sequence joins TRBV19 and TRBJ2-1; 12 positions match TRBD2. The CDR3 contains 15 residues. Unmatched junction bases numbered 8, after V lost 5 bases and J lost 9 bases. CDR1 is LNHDA, CDR2 SQIVND, per germline (reference sequence). Here the CDR3 reads CASSPPSGRASEQFF. The CDR3, as DNA: TGTGCCAGTAGTCCACCTAGCGGGAGGGCCAGTGAGCAGTTCTTC.

This chain uses TRBV3-1 (or the pseudogene TRBV3-2) with TRBJ2-4, with unresolved D. The CDR3 contains 14 residues. Trimming pared 0 bases from V and 0 bases from J, leaving 3 bases between. From germline, CDR1 is LGHDT and CDR2 YNNKEL (reference sequence). The CDR3 sequence is CASSQERAKNIQYF. CDR3 bases: TGTGCCAGCAGCCAAGAGCGAGCCAAAAACATTCAGTACTTC.

The rearrangement joins TRBV6-4 to TRBJ2-1; 9 bases match TRBD1. This CDR3 has 16 amino acids. Trimming cost V 2 bases and J 5 bases; bases outside gene matches: 7. Germline V gene sequence: CDR1 MRHNA, CDR2 SNTAGT. In nucleotides, the CDR3 is TGTGCCAGCAGTGACAGGGTGGGACAGGGCGACAATGAGCAGTTCTTC. This codes for CASSDRVGQGDNEQFF.

V gene TRBV9 combines with J gene TRBJ2-1; weak D call: TRBD1 (6 bases). The CDR3 spans 12 residues. CDR1 and CDR2 from the germline V gene are SGDLS and YYNGEE. The V and J ends lost 6 bases and 7 bases respectively, with 11 bases between them. The CDR3 DNA is TGTGCCAGCACCGGGGACAAGAATGAGCAGTTCTTC. It encodes CASTGDKNEQFF. The variable domain in full, with the rest retrieved from reference TRBV9 and TRBJ2-1, is DSGVTQTPKHLITATGQRVTLRCSPRSGDLSVYWYQQSLDQGLQFLIQYYNGEERAKGNILERFSAQQFPDLHSELNLSSLELGDSALYFCASTGDKNEQFFGPGTRLTVL.

This clone appeared once. V gene TRBV2 combines with J gene TRBJ1-5; perhaps TRBD1 as D (5 bases). CDR1 is SNHLY, CDR2 FYNNEI, per germline. The CDR3 loop spans 14 amino acids. Trimming shortened V by 3 bases and J by 2 bases, and 8 bases separated the two germline ends. The CDR3, as DNA: TGTGCCAGCAGTGACAGGGTTGGCAATCAGCCCCAGCATTTT. Amino acids: CASSDRVGNQPQHF.